This record looks at one T cell receptor beta chain sequence and its context. Its antigen is still unknown. PCR amplification relied on 60 Vbeta primers (plus 13 Jbeta primers). Sequencing used immunoSEQ multiplex PCR; TCRdb keeps in-frame clones, though not all of them. This repertoire shows roughly 190,000 clones, around 87% found once; its top ten account for around 1%. With 5 bases clipped from V and 2 bases from J, the junction kept 11 bases outside the gene matches. CDR3 length: 16 amino acids. Germline-derived CDR1 and CDR2 are SEHNR and FQNEAQ (reference sequence). This sample is part of a study of cytomegalovirus exposure and HLA in healthy donors. Turning to the study itself: Researchers found that about 82% of a few hundred genotyped donors fell within the Caucasian-associated ancestry cluster. Study outcomes and limitations: Immune exposure information comprised only CMV serostatus. According to the study, roughly 160 TCR beta chains were cytomegalovirus-associated. In a later analysis, TCR beta V- and J-gene trimming showed a link to a missense DCLRE1C variant.

This rearrangement joins TRBV7-9 to TRBJ2-5; 7 bases are shared with TRBD1. This receptor was obtained from a boy between 2 and 15 years old in good health and CMV-seronegative. The sequenced sample was PBMCs. The CDR3 coding sequence is TGTGCCAGCAGCGGACTCCGGGACAGCCGACAAGAGACCCAGTACTTC. Protein: CASSGLRDSRQETQYF.